The rows below give T cell receptor beta chains drawn from one sample of a study of cytomegalovirus exposure and HLA in healthy donors. The assay was immunoSEQ multiplex PCR, and TCRdb's table has in-frame clones only and misses some. The table includes more than 95,000 clones, over 60% detected once. The sample consisted of PBMCs. The receptor set was obtained from a man aged 55-75 years in good health and CMV-seropositive. Both conserved end residues are trimmed from each CDR3. Expanded clones get a size class; other rows say once, few or many, or leave the size out.

TRBV7-9 | 12 | . | ASRAGRFTGELF
TRBV5-1 | 12 | . | ASSADTTNNEQY
TRBV6-4 | 12 | . | ASSSGGRTGELF
TRBV6-1 | 15 | . | ASSEQALISGANVLT
TRBV7-6 | 11 | . | ASSLRVPGELF
TRBV29-1 | 11 | . | SVEGGGGQPQH
TRBV10-3 | 11 | . | AISESPPGEQY
TRBV5-6 | 13 | . | ASSSSAGGPRSLF
TRBV5-4 | 15 | . | ASSLGGALSSYNEQF
TRBV30 | 16 | . | AWSVAGSRNPSGNTIY
TRBV6-6 | 13 | once | ASSLQSASQETQY
TRBV7-8 | 12 | . | ASSSDRANTEAF
TRBV5-6 | 16 | . | ASRSSRLTVRSTDTQY
TRBV7-8 | 12 | . | ASSPRTDSYGYT
TRBV19 | 12 | . | ASGDRGRSGELF
TRBV25-1 | 14 | . | ASSEYFTVATGELF
TRBV6-1 | 13 | few | ASSEAGRVNTEAF
TRBV5-1 | 13 | . | ASSLSGTGPYEQY
TRBV7-2 | 12 | . | ASSFGQGNTEAF
TRBV27 | 11 | . | ASSSQGAGGYT
TRBV4-3 | 14 | . | ASSQGSGNPPYEQY
TRBV29-1 | 12 | . | SVDRGWGTGELF
TRBV5-1 | 11 | . | ASSLVGGETQY
TRBV27 | 12 | . | ASSFGDRENGYT
TRBV14 | 15 | . | ASSHRVAGRWPDTQY
TRBV7-2 | 14 | . | ASSLWRGGGTDTQY
TRBV19 | 13 | . | ASSIGDTMLGEQY
TRBV5-1 | 14 | once | ASSPGTLAAQETQY
TRBV25-1 | 11 | . | ASSEPGKGGYT
TRBV4-3 | 13 | . | ASSPGQASYNEQF
TRBV6-1 | 13 | . | ATSLFSGRAYEQY